This TCR beta chain was sequenced during a study of blood T cells in healthy people across ages. Combining a sample-barcoded 5' primer with a J-beta primer mix, a second PCR ran for about 7 to 11 cycles. No fewer than 3 million CDR3-containing paired-end reads came from each sample. MiXCR was run by TCRdb on the 5' RACE reads, yielding one entry per CDR3 protein. The sample yields about 1.4 million distinct CDR3 sequences, 59% seen once. Findings of the study overall: Compared with aged donors, long-lived donors showed fewer expanded clones, suggesting selection. The study could not conclusively compare naive and antigen-experienced cells, given its unsorted PBMCs. Significant beta diversity loss was already apparent by age roughly 40, declining roughly linearly.

The V gene's germline CDR1 is LNHDA and CDR2 SQIVND (reference sequence). There are 17 residues in the CDR3. V lost 2 bases and J lost 4, with 20 bases in between. This clonotype was counted between two and nine times. The antigen remains undetermined. The chain links TRBV19 to TRBJ1-2, with D possibly being TRBD1 (5 bases). The material sequenced was blood. The source of this sequence is a man in his late teens or twenties in good health. This CDR3 reads CASSIIGGAGGIYGYTF. CDR3 DNA: TGTGCCAGTAGTATAATCGGTGGGGCCGGCGGGATCTATGGCTACACCTTC.